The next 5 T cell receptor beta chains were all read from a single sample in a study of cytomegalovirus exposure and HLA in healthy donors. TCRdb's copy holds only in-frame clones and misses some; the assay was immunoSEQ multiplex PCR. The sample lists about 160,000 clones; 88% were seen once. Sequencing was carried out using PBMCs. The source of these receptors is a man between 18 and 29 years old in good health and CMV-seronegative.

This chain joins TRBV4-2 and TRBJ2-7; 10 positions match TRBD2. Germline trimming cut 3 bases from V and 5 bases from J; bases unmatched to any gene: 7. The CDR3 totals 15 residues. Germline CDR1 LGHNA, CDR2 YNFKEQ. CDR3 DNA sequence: TGTGCCAGCAGCCACCTAGCGGGAGAATCCAACGAGCAGTACTTC. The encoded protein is CASSHLAGESNEQYF.

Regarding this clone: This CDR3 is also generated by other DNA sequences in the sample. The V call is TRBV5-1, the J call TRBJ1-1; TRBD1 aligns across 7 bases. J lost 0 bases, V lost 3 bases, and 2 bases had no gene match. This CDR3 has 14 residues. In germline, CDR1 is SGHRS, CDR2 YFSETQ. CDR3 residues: CASSSGQMNTEAFF. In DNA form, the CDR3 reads TGCGCCAGCAGCTCGGGACAGATGAACACTGAAGCTTTCTTT.

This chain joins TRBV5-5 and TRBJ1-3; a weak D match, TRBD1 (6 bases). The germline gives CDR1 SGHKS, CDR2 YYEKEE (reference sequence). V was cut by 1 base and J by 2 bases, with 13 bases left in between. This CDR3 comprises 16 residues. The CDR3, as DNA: TGTGCCAGCAGCTTGTCTGGGGGCGCCCCTGGAAACACCATATATTTT. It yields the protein CASSLSGGAPGNTIYF.

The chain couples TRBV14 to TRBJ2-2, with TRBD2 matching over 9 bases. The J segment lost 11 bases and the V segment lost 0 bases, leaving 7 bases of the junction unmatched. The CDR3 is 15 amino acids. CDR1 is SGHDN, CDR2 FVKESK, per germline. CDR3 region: CASSQDPSGIVELFF. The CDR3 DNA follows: TGTGCCAGCAGCCAAGATCCTAGCGGGATTGTCGAGCTGTTTTTT.

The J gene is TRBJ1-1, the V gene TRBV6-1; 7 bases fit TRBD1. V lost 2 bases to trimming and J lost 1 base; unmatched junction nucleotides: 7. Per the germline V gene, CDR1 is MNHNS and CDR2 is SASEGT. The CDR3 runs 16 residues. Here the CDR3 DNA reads TGTGCCAGCAGTGAAAGTTTGGGACAGAGGAACACTGAAGCTTTCTTT. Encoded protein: CASSESLGQRNTEAFF.